This T cell receptor (beta chain) was sequenced during a study of glioma-infiltrating T cells after dendritic cell vaccination (dated by TCRdb to about 2016). General notes on the study: A cohort of roughly 15 glioblastoma patients from Phase I and II dendritic cell vaccination trials was included, of whom 9 were newly diagnosed and 6 had recurrent disease. Patients received three intradermal dendritic cell vaccine injections at biweekly intervals in the arm below the axilla. Autologous tumor lysate-pulsed dendritic cell vaccination was administered to the patients between about 2003 and 2012. Deep sequencing of TCR beta CDR3 regions was used to quantify tumor-infiltrating lymphocyte content and compare tumor and blood repertoires in dendritic cell-vaccinated glioblastoma patients. Survival after dendritic cell vaccination was correlated with TCR sequencing metrics, including TIL content and tumor-blood repertoire overlap. To make the vaccine, monocyte-derived dendritic cells were cultured for under eight days with IL-4 and GM-CSF and then pulsed overnight with autologous tumor lysate. What the research found in general, with its limitations: The three-group TCR overlap response model was described as speculative and requiring prospective validation. No direct relationship between TCR clonality and survival was found, suggesting a diverse polyclonal response may matter. The cohort was small and heterogeneous, and full blood and tumor sets were available for few patients, with initial-recurrent tumor pairs available for even fewer patients. After dendritic cell vaccination, a higher estimated pretreatment TIL content predicted longer time to progression and longer overall survival.

In the case of this clone: No cognate antigen has been identified for it. Base qualities are not at hand, and no much larger clone is one base apart.

TCRB CDR3 regions were amplified from approximately 2 ug genomic DNA, or all available DNA if less, using the immunoSEQ assay. The multiplex PCR employed 60 forward primers targeting TCR V beta segments and 13 reverse primers targeting J beta segments. Synthetic control templates were spiked into each sample at limiting dilution to estimate reads per starting template. The Illumina HiSeq System generated sequencing reads of 87 bp. For the original study's pipeline: To remove PCR and sequencing errors, closely related sequences were merged with a nearest neighbor algorithm. TCR overlap was measured as the percentage of unique tumor TCR beta sequences that were also present in the peripheral blood of the same patient. TCRdb mirrors the immuneACCESS table, restricted to in-frame sequences. Some clones are absent from its copies; in checked studies, under half trace to an unresolved V gene, and the reason for the others is unknown. V, J and clone size were drawn from that table, and D and trimming were deduced from the DNA. Across this sample there are approximately 82,000 clones, with 70% to 90% seen only once. Of the sample, approximately 3.4% falls within the top ten clones.

Patients were selected for having adequate residual fresh-frozen tumor tissue and more than two years of available survival data. An isocitrate dehydrogenase mutation was not carried by any of the glioblastoma patients, although molecular status was otherwise variable. PBMC were collected before vaccination, two weeks after the third vaccination, and at tumor progression if progression occurred. Genomic DNA was extracted with the Qiagen DNeasy Blood extraction Kit. The origin of this receptor is a human donor with glioblastoma. Source: blood, taken before dendritic cell vaccination.

CDR3 reads: CASTPLAGNTGELFF. The bases are TGTGCCAGTACCCCATTAGCGGGGAACACCGGGGAGCTGTTTTTT. The rearranged chain carries TRBV19 and TRBJ2-2; 7 nucleotides in the junction match TRBD2. V ends up 7 bases short and J 1 base short, with an unmatched junction base count of 6. Including the terminal cysteine and phenylalanine, the CDR3 comprises 15 residues. Of the read, only the CDR3 DNA is kept; its 45 bases are in frame from base 1. Sequences LNHDA (CDR1) and SQIVND (CDR2) are obtained from the germline V gene (reference sequence).